This TCR beta chain came from a study of T cell repertoires in cytomegalovirus infection. TCRdb reprocessed the reads with MiXCR, giving one entry per CDR3 protein. The table includes around 710,000 distinct CDR3 sequences, 25% to 35% detected once. As regards this clonotype: Its target is not known.

The J segment lost 6 bases and the V segment lost 2 bases, leaving 7 bases of the junction unmatched. The V gene's germline CDR1 is SGHNT and CDR2 YYREEE (reference sequence). The CDR3 has 15 residues. The clonotype was recovered from a human donor in good health (CMV status not recorded). Some clones in this sample may be carry-over from other donors' samples. The sequencing here drew on cultured CD8+ T cells from PBMCs, taken from culture after CMV antigen stimulation. The V and J genes are TRBV5-4 and TRBJ2-1, with TRBD2 matching over 8 bases. The CDR3 bases are TGTGCCAGCAGCTTATCAGCGGGGGCCCTCAATGAGCAGTTCTTC. Encoded protein: CASSLSAGALNEQFF.